The source of this T cell receptor beta chain is a study of cytomegalovirus exposure and HLA in healthy donors. Germline CDR1 and CDR2: SGHTA and FQGNSA. The CDR3 sequence is 13 residues long. Trimming removed 5 bases from V and 6 bases from J; junction bases left unmatched: 3. Primers for the PCR totalled 60 Vbeta and 13 Jbeta. The method was immunoSEQ multiplex PCR; TCRdb's version includes in-frame clones alone and lacks a portion of them. Here the sample spans about 84,000 clones, roughly 63% being singletons. Broader study findings: Analysis performed later showed TCR beta chains linked to HLA being more clonally expanded than equally common others. Researchers catalogued about 160 TCR beta chains as cytomegalovirus-associated.

This clone was found a few times. Its target is not known. The chain combines TRBV7-2 with TRBJ2-1; TRBD1 matches 8 bases. This TCR derives from a middle-aged woman in good health and CMV-seropositive. What was sequenced was PBMCs. In DNA, the CDR3 is TGTGCCAGCAGCCGGGGACAGGCCAATGAGCAGTTCTTC. It is translated as CASSRGQANEQFF.